The source of this TCR beta chain is a study of Tregs in tolerant kidney transplant recipients. Germline lookup yields CDR1 SGHTA and CDR2 FQGTGA. V gave up 5 bases and J gave up 3 bases, with 11 bases separating them. This CDR3 is built from 13 residues. Profiled with immunoSEQ multiplex PCR; TCRdb holds only in-frame clones, not every one. This table has under 95,000 clones, about 91% appearing once. This clone was picked up one time. The receptor was isolated from a human donor who received a combined kidney and bone marrow transplant. This chain joins TRBV7-3 and TRBJ2-7, with D unclear. The starting material was Tregs from blood, obtained before the transplant. The CDR3 sequence is CASSPDGDYEQYF. Here the CDR3 DNA reads TGTGCCAGCAGCCCGGACGGCGACTACGAGCAGTACTTC.